The 22 T cell receptor beta chains listed next were all sequenced from one sample in a study of early T cells in non-severe SARS-CoV-2 infection. TCRdb re-called the 5' RACE reads with MiXCR, one entry per CDR3 protein. The data show some 60,000 distinct CDR3 sequences, with around 10% seen just once and 15% to 20% held by the top ten. Sequenced: whole blood. The receptors were gathered from an adult who was a healthcare worker with PCR-confirmed SARS-CoV-2 infection or an uninfected control (not recorded which).

There are many counts of this clonotype. The J gene is TRBJ2-1, the V gene TRBV19, with 14 bases identical to TRBD2. Germline V gene lookup returns CDR1 LNHDA and CDR2 SQIVND (reference sequence). With 6 bases clipped from V and 8 bases from J, the junction kept 9 bases outside the gene matches. The CDR3 has 16 residues. The CDR3 loop reads CASRHPGLAGDHEQFF. The CDR3 DNA follows: TGTGCCAGTAGACATCCGGGACTAGCGGGAGATCATGAGCAGTTCTTC.

The rearrangement joins TRBV24-1 to TRBJ2-7; D unresolved. The CDR3 has 14 residues. V was shortened by 3 bases and J by 0 bases, with 8 bases between the two germline ends. Per germline, CDR1 KGHDR and CDR2 SFDVKD. CDR3 coding DNA: TGTGCCACCAGTGATCGCAGAAGCTCCTACGAGCAGTACTTC. Its translation is CATSDRRSSYEQYF.

The sample holds many counts of this clonotype. J is TRBJ1-2 and V is TRBV7-2; a weak D match, TRBD1 (5 bases). In germline, CDR1 is SGHTA, CDR2 FQGNSA. The CDR3 extends over 14 amino acids. The V end was cut by 8 bases, the J end by 1 base, with 14 bases between. The DNA for the CDR3 is TGTGCCAGCGCGTCCCAGGGACTTAACTATGGCTACACCTTC. Amino acids: CASASQGLNYGYTF.

V and J are TRBV2 and TRBJ1-5; D not resolved. V lost 6 bases and J lost 6, with 12 bases in between. The length of the CDR3 is 13 residues. Germline-derived CDR1 and CDR2 are SNHLY and FYNNEI. CDR3 in DNA: TGTGCCAGCAGCCACTCCTTTTCTCAGCCCCAGCATTTT. Its protein is CASSHSFSQPQHF.

In this sample, this clonotype turned up many times. The chain couples TRBV20-1 to TRBJ2-7, with unresolved D. V was trimmed by 2 bases and J by 3 bases, leaving 5 bases between them. The CDR3 runs to 11 residues. Per germline, CDR1 DFQATT and CDR2 SNEGSKA (reference sequence). The CDR3 reads CSARRNYEQYF. CDR3 in DNA: TGCAGTGCTAGAAGGAACTACGAGCAGTACTTC.

The sample holds a few counts of this clonotype. The chain links TRBV3-1 to TRBJ2-5; D is perhaps TRBD1 (6 bases). Trimming took off 4 bases at V and 1 base at J, with 10 bases between the two ends. Germline CDR1 and CDR2: LGHDT and YNNKEL (reference sequence). CDR3 length: 14 amino acids. CDR3 sequence (DNA): TGTGCCAGCAGCCGATCAGGGGCCCAAGAGACCCAGTACTTC. Its translation: CASSRSGAQETQYF.

The rearrangement uses TRBV6-1 and TRBJ1-2; 7 positions agree with TRBD1. Germline loops: CDR1 MNHNS, CDR2 SASEGT. This CDR3 is built from 16 residues. J lost 2 bases, V lost 5 bases, and 11 bases had no gene match. CDR3 region: CASSRNPDRLNYGYTF. Written as DNA, the CDR3 is TGTGCCAGCAGTCGAAATCCGGACAGGCTAAACTATGGCTACACCTTC.

The sample holds many counts of this clonotype. V usage is TRBV7-2 and J usage is TRBJ2-1, with 9 bases fitting TRBD2. CDR3 length equals 19 residues. The V and J ends lost 2 bases and 4 bases, in that order; junction bases with no gene match: 15. CDR1 and CDR2 from the germline V gene are SGHTA and FQGNSA. The CDR3 loop is CASSLLGLAIQVRYNEQFF. The CDR3 DNA reads TGTGCCAGCAGCTTACTGGGACTAGCTATCCAGGTTCGGTACAATGAGCAGTTCTTC.

This clonotype was seen a handful of times. The chain is built from TRBV29-1 and TRBJ2-1; D is unresolved. CDR3 length: 13 amino acids. Germline V gene data show CDR1 as SQVTM and CDR2 as ANQGSEA. V was pared by 4 bases and J by 6 bases, with 13 bases between. CDR3 region: CSVVGIPGNEQFF. CDR3 in DNA: TGCAGCGTTGTTGGTATCCCGGGCAATGAGCAGTTCTTC.

This clonotype was detected a few times. V and J are TRBV18 and TRBJ2-7; TRBD1 matches at 11 bases. CDR3 length equals 16 residues. Looked up from germline, CDR1 is KGHSH and CDR2 is LQKENI. V gave up 3 bases and J gave up 6 bases; unmatched junction bases: 10. The chain's CDR3 is CASSPQGTGGWFEQYF. In DNA form, the CDR3 reads TGTGCCAGCTCACCTCAAGGGACAGGGGGATGGTTCGAGCAGTACTTC.

In the case of this clonotype: A much larger clone lies a single base off, so this may be a read error. The V and J genes are TRBV2 and TRBJ1-2; D is unresolved. The germline V gene encodes CDR1 SNHLY and CDR2 FYNNEI. This CDR3 spans 10 amino acids. This CDR3 reads CTSRYYGYTF. In DNA, the CDR3 is TGTACCAGCCGCTACTATGGCTACACCTTC.

This clonotype was found many times. J is TRBJ2-2 and V is TRBV7-2; D is tentatively TRBD1 or TRBD2 (5 bases each). V lost 8 bases and J 1 base, leaving 17 bases between the germline ends. CDR1 and CDR2 (germline): SGHTA, FQGNSA. The CDR3 is 16 residues long. The CDR3 region has the DNA TGTGCCAGCCGGCCCGGGGACCTGCGGAACACCGGGGAGCTGTTTTTT. Its translation is CASRPGDLRNTGELFF.

This clonotype appeared many times. This chain uses TRBV6-6 with TRBJ1-1; D call uncertain. The CDR3 has 13 amino acids. The V gene lost 0 bases and the J gene lost 8 bases, with 10 bases spanning the gap. CDR1 is MNHNY, CDR2 SVGAGI, per germline (reference sequence). In DNA form, the CDR3 reads TGTGCCAGCAGTTACTCTACTCAACGCGAAGCTTTCTTT. Its protein is CASSYSTQREAFF.

This clonotype was found a few times. This sequence joins TRBV27 and TRBJ2-3; 8 bases are shared with TRBD2. Germline V gene sequence: CDR1 MNHEY, CDR2 SMNVEV (reference sequence). The CDR3 covers 19 residues. Losses at the gene ends were 8 bases for V and 4 bases for J; bases not matched to a gene: 23. The CDR3 DNA is TGTGCCAGCCAATCCAGGGGAAGCGGGAGCGCAATGGTTTCAGATACGCAGTATTTT. Protein product: CASQSRGSGSAMVSDTQYF.

This clonotype was detected a few times. The chain uses TRBV27 and TRBJ2-5; D gene uncertain. CDR1 and CDR2 (germline): MNHEY, SMNVEV (reference sequence). V was pared by 7 bases and J by 5 bases, with 8 bases between. The CDR3 length is 11 residues. CDR3 region: CASKVRETQYF. DNA for the CDR3: TGTGCCAGCAAGGTTAGGGAGACCCAGTACTTC.

V gene TRBV3-2 combines with J gene TRBJ2-7; TRBD1 is the table's D call, not checked against the DNA. TRBV3-2 is a pseudogene locus. There are 14 residues in the CDR3. The CDR3 DNA reads as TGTGCCAGCAGCGATACAGGACAGATCCACGAGCAGTACTTC. Translation: CASSDTGQIHEQYF.

This clonotype appeared many times. V gene TRBV7-2 combines with J gene TRBJ1-1; D may be TRBD1 (6 bases). The CDR3 is made up of 14 amino acids. The ends were cut back, 5 bases at V and 7 bases at J, with 17 bases in the middle. Germline V gene sequence: CDR1 SGHTA, CDR2 FQGNSA. The CDR3 sequence: CASSPARTENEAFF. The CDR3 DNA is TGTGCCAGCAGCCCGGCGCGGACAGAGAATGAAGCTTTCTTT.

This clonotype was detected ten times or more. J is TRBJ1-4 and V is TRBV2; D is perhaps TRBD1 (5 bases). Trimming left V 8 bases short and J 10 bases short, with 20 bases between. This CDR3 spans 14 amino acids. Germline-derived CDR1 and CDR2 are SNHLY and FYNNEI. The CDR3 coding sequence is TGTGCCAGCGGACAAGGGAAGAATGGTGGAAAACTGTTTTTT. It translates to CASGQGKNGGKLFF. Full variable domain (outside the CDR3, taken from reference TRBV2 and TRBJ1-4): EPEVTQTPSHQVTQMGQEVILRCVPISNHLYFYWYRQILGQKVEFLVSFYNNEISEKSEIFDDQFSVERPDGSNFTLKIRSTKLEDSAMYFCASGQGKNGGKLFFGSGTQLSVL.

This clonotype was counted between two and nine times. The chain couples TRBV12-3 or TRBV12-4 to TRBJ2-2; 10 bases map to TRBD2. This CDR3 is 15 amino acids long. Losses at the gene ends were 8 bases for V and 2 bases for J; bases not matched to a gene: 5. This chain's CDR3 is CASGTSGTNTGELFF. The CDR3 DNA reads TGTGCCAGCGGTACTAGCGGGACCAACACCGGGGAGCTGTTTTTT.

The rearrangement links TRBV9 to TRBJ2-3; 9 bases line up with TRBD2. Germline CDR1 is SGDLS and CDR2 is YYNGEE. V shed 0 bases and J 0 bases; nucleotides not matched to a gene: 14. The CDR3 is 20 residues long. DNA of the CDR3: TGTGCCAGCAGCGTAGGCAGCGGGAGGTCAGCTATCCCTAGCACAGATACGCAGTATTTT. This sequence encodes CASSVGSGRSAIPSTDTQYF.

This clonotype was recorded at least ten times. The V gene is TRBV27, the J gene TRBJ2-7; 7 nucleotides agree with TRBD2. The germline V gene has CDR1 MNHEY and CDR2 SMNVEV (reference sequence). V dropped 5 bases and J dropped 0; count of bases not matched to a gene: 4. CDR3 length: 14 amino acids. The CDR3 nucleotides are TGTGCCAGCAGTGGGGAGGGCCGCTCCTACGAGCAGTACTTC. The encoded protein is CASSGEGRSYEQYF.

This clonotype has ten or more counts. V gene TRBV6-6 combines with J gene TRBJ2-3, with TRBD2 matching over 7 bases. J was trimmed by 4 bases and V by 2 bases; bases with no gene match: 12. This CDR3 contains 17 residues. Germline V lookup: CDR1 MNHNY, CDR2 SVGAGI (reference sequence). CDR3 in amino acids: CASSYREGGPVADTQYF. CDR3 nucleotides: TGTGCCAGCAGTTACAGGGAGGGAGGGCCGGTCGCAGATACGCAGTATTTT.